This T cell receptor beta chain was identified during a study of long-term antiretroviral therapy in people with HIV (dated by TCRdb to the early 2020s). Study-wide context: Collection of the earliest samples took place about a decade ahead of the 2015 WHO recommendation for immediate ART, at a time when ART was typically delayed until CD4 counts fell. About a third of the roughly 30 participants with HIV were female. A retrospective serial study tested whether changes in peripheral blood TRB repertoire composition and diversity were associated with ART initiation and durable HIV suppression. The cohort contributed 150 to 200 cryopreserved PBMC samples from about 31 adults with confirmed HIV infection, collected serially over a mean of approximately six years (range 1-12). No cross-contamination during QIAcube processing was shown when test extractions of a monoclonal T-cell line were performed alongside a few dozen polyclonal samples.

Inclusion was restricted to participants for whom at least one PBMC sample before ART initiation and at least two post-ART samples were available. Treatment was received in the United States of America by all participants with HIV. Before DNA extraction, cryopreserved samples of 1-10 million PBMC were thawed and washed. At the time of the earliest PBMC sample for each participant with HIV, ages ranged from 23 to 54 years. Each participant contributed PBMC samples from 1-4 timepoints before ART initiation and 2-8 timepoints after ART initiation, with a median of 7 samples. For every participant, serial HIV viral load, CD4+ T-cell count, ART history and demographic data were obtained. Genomic DNA was extracted from unsorted PBMC with a Qiagen kit on a QIAcube, with processing performed in batches of 12 samples. The full study reports these points: The samples were dated from about 2004 to 2018, and the ART regimens that were used may be less effective than current ART regimens. Starting ART was linked to a significant rise in TRB diversity, yet even with long-term ART the diversity remained significantly lower than in transplant donor controls. At every time point, the repertoire was dominated by expanded TRB clones first identified before ART initiation, although this dominance fluctuated and, in many PLHIV, declined after ART. Because PBMC availability was limited, only the TCR beta chain was sequenced, with no alpha chain pairing. Inferences about post-ART repertoire changes were limited because no data were available on ART adherence, viral resistance or therapy changes. HIV repertoires had narrower CDR3 length ranges than controls, and the network structure suggested an antigen-experienced repertoire that shifted only slightly toward naive after ART. Because cell numbers in pre-ART samples were limited, unsorted PBMC were profiled instead of sorted CD4+ and CD8+ T cells.

To note about this clone: The antigen this receptor binds is unknown. Within one base of it there is no much larger clone, and no base qualities were kept.

The immunoSEQ hsTCRB v3.0 assay was used at survey level resolution to sequence the TRB variable region. TRB sequencing targeted a depth of roughly 35,000-55,000 T-cell genomes per sample. TRB libraries were pooled and sequenced on an Illumina MiSeq using a v3 150-cycle kit. The original pipeline was this. Repertoire analysis was performed in R inside a reproducible Nextflow workflow that covered QC, data transformation and analysis. LymphoSeq2, an R package for exploring AIRR-Seq data, was used to implement the custom analyses. A handful of samples that produced fewer than 5000 total TRB sequences were removed, so approximately 190 HIV repertoires were analyzed. Among the 170 to 200 retained HIV repertoires, 59 were collected before ART initiation and about 130 were collected after ART initiation. Repertoires were downsampled to 5000 TRB nucleotide sequences, with summary statistics averaged over 100 downsampling iterations. TRB sequences were retained for analysis only if CDR3 regions of at least seven amino acids were present. Two measures captured diversity: a Shannon entropy-derived clonality score and the Gini coefficient. In repertoire networks, the top 5000 CDR3 amino acid sequences were linked whenever an edit distance of one separated two sequences. For TRB CDR3 amino acid sequences, GLIPH2 was used to predict antigen specificity groups and MHC restriction. To flag known associations with CMV, EBV, HIV or tissue antigens, CDR3 amino acid sequences were compared against VDJdb and McPAS-TCR. Pre-ART, post-ART and control groups were compared with Wilcoxon signed-rank tests and Holm-Bonferroni correction. The table comes from immuneACCESS by way of TCRdb, which keeps in-frame sequences with V and J called. Part of the clones is missing from these tables; in studies checked, under half for an unresolved V gene and the rest for unknown reasons. The DNA was the basis for D and trimming; V, J and clone size are from that table. Counted in this sample were about 48,000 clones; roughly four fifths of them appeared once. The top ten clones comprise around 3% of the sample.

Reading the germline V gene gives CDR1 SGDLS and CDR2 YYNGEE. Compared with germline, V lacks 3 bases and J lacks 3 bases; bases without a gene match: 3. Including cysteine and phenylalanine, the CDR3 has 15 amino acids. Only the CDR3 part of the read is kept: 45 bases, read in frame from the first base. The rearranged segments are TRBV9 and TRBJ1-4; 9 central bases correspond to TRBD1. The source material was unsorted PBMCs, sampled 0.8 years after starting antiretroviral therapy. The TCR originated in a woman aged 18-30 years with HIV. The CDR3 corresponds to CASSGGQGSNEKLFF. The nucleotide sequence reads as follows: TGTGCCAGCAGCGGGGGACAGGGTTCTAATGAAAAACTGTTTTTT.